This is a list of T cell receptor beta chains from one sample in a study of blood T cell repertoires in COVID-19. Profiling relied on immunoSEQ multiplex PCR, and the TCRdb table lists in-frame clones only, not all of them. The sample lists more than 110,000 clones, approximately 85% seen once, with 3.5% to 5% in the top ten. The sample was peripheral blood. These TCRs come from a woman older than 75 with acute or convalescent COVID-19. CDR3s include the opening cysteine and the closing phenylalanine or tryptophan. A D gene is named only where the DNA matches it firmly. Expanded clones are given a class, and other clones once, few, many or no size at all.

D	V	size	length	J	CDR3	DNA
NA	TRBV5-1	once	14	TRBJ1-4	CASSLQGTKEKLFF	TGCGCCAGCAGCTTGCAGGGGACGAAAGAAAAACTGTTTTTT
TRBD1	TRBV10-3	NA	15	TRBJ2-1	CAISDPGQGYNEQFF	TGTGCCATCAGTGACCCGGGACAGGGCTACAATGAGCAGTTCTTC
NA	TRBV19	NA	12	TRBJ1-5	CASRTPGQPQHF	TGTGCCAGTAGAACCCCCGGGCAGCCCCAGCATTTT
NA	TRBV28	NA	13	TRBJ2-5	CASSVTYQETQYF	TGTGCCAGCAGTGTGACATATCAAGAGACCCAGTACTTC
TRBD1	TRBV28	NA	15	TRBJ2-5	CAGLGDRKQQETQYF	TGTGCCGGGTTAGGGGACAGAAAACAACAAGAGACCCAGTACTTC
NA	TRBV9	once	14	TRBJ2-1	CASSVGNRADEQFF	TGTGCCAGCAGCGTGGGTAACAGGGCTGATGAGCAGTTCTTC
NA	TRBV18	NA	14	TRBJ2-3	CASSPQHSTDTQYF	TGTGCCAGCTCACCACAACACAGCACAGATACGCAGTATTTT
TRBD1	TRBV28	few	15	TRBJ1-2	CASSFYGQASYGYTF	TGTGCCAGCAGTTTCTATGGACAGGCCAGCTATGGCTACACCTTC
NA	TRBV11-2	few	13	TRBJ1-1	CASSLVINTEAFF	TGTGCCAGCAGCTTAGTTATTAACACTGAAGCTTTCTTT
TRBD2	TRBV27	NA	19	TRBJ2-1	CASGFLGLAGGPMDNEQFF	TGTGCCAGCGGTTTTCTTGGACTAGCGGGAGGCCCAATGGACAATGAGCAGTTCTTC
NA	TRBV19	NA	13	TRBJ1-6	CASSLRENSPLHF	TGTGCCAGTAGTCTCAGGGAAAATTCACCCCTCCACTTT
TRBD2	TRBV2	NA	16	TRBJ2-1	CASSEGLAGAGDEQFF	TGTGCCAGCAGTGAAGGACTAGCGGGGGCCGGGGATGAGCAGTTCTTC
NA	TRBV6-4	NA	13	TRBJ1-1	CASSDTANTEAFF	TGTGCCAGCAGTGACACAGCGAACACTGAAGCTTTCTTT
NA	TRBV19	NA	15	TRBJ2-1	CASSPEDRPYNEQFF	TGTGCCAGTAGTCCTGAGGACAGACCGTACAATGAGCAGTTCTTC
NA	TRBV7-2	NA	15	TRBJ2-7	CASSLEGVSAYEQYF	TGTGCCAGCAGCTTAGAGGGGGTCTCAGCCTACGAGCAGTACTTC
NA	TRBV28	NA	12	TRBJ1-1	CASSGSGTEAFF	TGTGCCAGCAGTGGGTCGGGGACTGAAGCTTTCTTT
TRBD1	TRBV18	few	15	TRBJ2-3	CASSPTGQGPDTQYF	TGTGCCAGCTCACCAACGGGACAGGGGCCAGATACGCAGTATTTT
TRBD1	TRBV25-1	NA	12	TRBJ1-2	CASTTGGYGYTF	TGTGCCAGTACGACAGGGGGCTATGGCTACACCTTC
TRBD1	TRBV18	NA	17	TRBJ2-3	CASSLTSTGGVTDTQYF	TGTGCCAGCTCACTTACATCGACAGGGGGCGTCACAGATACGCAGTATTTT
TRBD1	TRBV6-6	few	14	TRBJ1-1	CASSKTGVETEAFF	TGTGCCAGCAGTAAAACAGGGGTAGAGACTGAAGCTTTCTTT
TRBD1	TRBV7-8	NA	16	TRBJ1-1	CASSFLAPGTGVGAFF	TGTGCCAGCAGCTTTCTTGCCCCCGGGACAGGGGTTGGTGCTTTCTTT
NA	TRBV12-3/TRBV12-4	NA	13	TRBJ2-5	CASSLTAQETQYF	TGTGCCAGCAGTTTGACAGCACAAGAGACCCAGTACTTC
NA	TRBV20-1	once	11	TRBJ2-5	CSARGEETQYF	TGCAGTGCTAGAGGAGAGGAGACCCAGTACTTC
TRBD2	TRBV19	NA	15	TRBJ2-1	CASRKGLAVYNEQFF	TGTGCCAGCCGCAAGGGTCTAGCGGTATACAATGAGCAGTTCTTC